This T cell receptor beta chain was found in a study of shared clonotypes between healthy human individuals. This clone occurred once. Clones were sequenced by immunoSEQ multiplex PCR, and TCRdb holds only the in-frame ones, with some missing. The sample lists a few million clones, around 94% occurring once. The CDR3 covers 14 residues. Germline V gene data show CDR1 as MDHEN and CDR2 as SYDVKM. Trimming took off 5 bases at V and 0 bases at J, with 9 bases between the two ends. The chain joins TRBV28 to TRBJ2-3, with D possibly being TRBD1 (5 bases). The sequence derives from a man between 18 and 35 years old in good health. The specimen sequenced was naive CD4+ T cells sorted from blood. The sample's subset: CD45RA+ positively selected. The CDR3 loop reads CASSPWGSTDTQYF. For the CDR3, the DNA is TGTGCCAGCAGTCCCTGGGGCAGCACAGATACGCAGTATTTT.